The next 14 T cell receptor beta chains were all read from a single sample in a study of T cell responses to AZD1222 COVID-19 vaccine. Profiling relied on immunoSEQ multiplex PCR, and the TCRdb table lists in-frame clones only, not all of them. The data contain 110,000 to 150,000 clones, about 92% of them singletons. The source material was peripheral blood, sampled after recovery from COVID-19. The receptor source for this set is an adult who had recovered from COVID-19.

This chain uses TRBV5-1 with TRBJ2-3; a possible D gene is TRBD1 (5 bases). The CDR3 is made up of 17 amino acids. The V end was cut by 2 bases, the J end by 1 base, with 17 bases between. The germline gives CDR1 SGHRS, CDR2 YFSETQ. This chain's CDR3 is CASSFIKTWGGTDTQYF. The CDR3 DNA follows: TGCGCCAGCAGCTTCATTAAGACTTGGGGCGGCACAGATACGCAGTATTTT.

The J gene is TRBJ2-1, the V gene TRBV10-2; D gene uncertain. The V and J ends lost 2 bases and 0 bases respectively, with 8 bases between them. This CDR3 has 15 residues. Germline-derived CDR1 and CDR2 are WSHSY and SAAADI. The CDR3 nucleotides are TGCGCCAGCAGTGAGGTGGTTTTCTCCTACAATGAGCAGTTCTTC. Residues: CASSEVVFSYNEQFF.

The chain recombines TRBV7-9 with TRBJ2-1; D not resolved. V shed 4 bases and J shed 2 bases, with 12 bases lying between them. The CDR3 totals 15 residues. Germline-derived CDR1 and CDR2 are SEHNR and FQNEAQ (reference sequence). CDR3 bases: TGTGCCAGCAGCTCCCCGGGTCAGGCCTACAATGAGCAGTTCTTC. It translates to CASSSPGQAYNEQFF.

The chain couples TRBV11-2 to TRBJ2-7, with TRBD1 matching over 10 bases. Germline V lookup: CDR1 SGHAT, CDR2 FQNNGV. This CDR3 has 15 residues. The V and J ends lost 5 bases and 3 bases, in that order; junction bases with no gene match: 7. DNA for the CDR3: TGTGCCAGCAGCCTGGAGACAGGGGGCATCTACGAGCAGTACTTC. Translated: CASSLETGGIYEQYF.

The chain recombines TRBV13 with TRBJ1-2, with no clear D. The CDR3 covers 16 residues. The V gene's germline CDR1 is PRHDT and CDR2 FYEKMQ (reference sequence). The V end was cut by 4 bases, the J end by 3 bases, with 18 bases between. CDR3 DNA: TGTGCCAGCAGCTGGGTTGGCGACCGATTGGACTATGGCTACACCTTC. This codes for CASSWVGDRLDYGYTF.

J is TRBJ2-5 and V is TRBV19, with D perhaps TRBD1 or TRBD2 (5 bases each). This CDR3 comprises 15 residues. V was shortened by 6 bases and J by 4 bases, with 18 bases between the two germline ends. CDR1 and CDR2 from the germline V gene are LNHDA and SQIVND (reference sequence). CDR3 sequence: CASRDRGTPGETQYF. Here the CDR3 DNA reads TGTGCCAGTAGAGATCGTGGGACCCCGGGAGAGACCCAGTACTTC.

In its sample, this clone was seen a few times. The V gene is TRBV4-2, the J gene TRBJ1-5; D is unclear. CDR1 and CDR2 (germline): LGHNA, YNFKEQ. This CDR3 is built from 14 residues. Between the trimmed V and J ends, which lost 1 base and 2 bases, there was a span of 6 bases. The CDR3 nucleotides are TGTGCCAGCAGCCAAGCGGAAGGCAATCAGCCCCAGCATTTT. Protein product: CASSQAEGNQPQHF.

The chain has TRBV18 and TRBJ2-7; 10 bases agree with TRBD1. Germline CDR1 KGHSH, CDR2 LQKENI. There are 15 residues in the CDR3. V lost 3 bases to trimming and J lost 6 bases; unmatched junction nucleotides: 8. In DNA, the CDR3 is TGTGCCAGCTCACCTCGGGTAGACAGGGGGCTCGAGCAGTACTTC. Protein: CASSPRVDRGLEQYF.

The chain couples TRBV9 to TRBJ1-3; D uncertain. V dropped 10 bases and J dropped 0 bases, with 14 bases sitting between them. The CDR3 covers 14 residues. The germline V gene has CDR1 SGDLS and CDR2 YYNGEE. CDR3 sequence (DNA): TGTGCCTCGTCAAGCCTGAGCTCTGGAAACACCATATATTTT. This translates into CASSSLSSGNTIYF.

The chain employs TRBV12-3 or TRBV12-4 and TRBJ1-5; TRBD1 agrees at 8 bases. V lost 3 bases, J lost 15 bases, and 4 bases stayed unmatched. The CDR3 contains 11 residues. The CDR3 loop is CASSLDRVRHF. The CDR3 DNA is TGTGCCAGCAGTTTGGACAGGGTAAGGCATTTT.

This clone appeared a single time. The chain combines TRBV19 with TRBJ2-5, with D perhaps TRBD1 or TRBD2 (5 bases each). The germline V gene has CDR1 LNHDA and CDR2 SQIVND (reference sequence). V lost 9 bases, J lost 2 bases, and 13 bases lay in between. The CDR3 is 13 amino acids. The CDR3 nucleotides are TGTGCCAGCGGGACGGGAAGGCAAGAGACCCAGTACTTC. Protein product: CASGTGRQETQYF.

J is TRBJ2-5 and V is TRBV7-8; D gene uncertain. V shed 5 bases and J shed 4 bases, with 5 bases lying between them. CDR3 length: 11 residues. Germline-derived CDR1 and CDR2 are SGHVS and FQNEAQ. The DNA of the CDR3 is TGTGCCAGCAGCCCTCTAGAGACCCAGTACTTC. This sequence encodes CASSPLETQYF.

The chain employs TRBV19 and TRBJ2-3, with D hard to call. V lost 1 base and J lost 2, with 10 bases in between. Germline V gene sequence: CDR1 LNHDA, CDR2 SQIVND (reference sequence). CDR3 length equals 15 residues. CDR3 coding DNA: TGTGCCAGTAGTATAGCGATCTCCTTCACAGATACGCAGTATTTT. Its protein product is CASSIAISFTDTQYF.

This chain links TRBV28 with TRBJ2-1, with TRBD2 matching over 7 bases. The CDR3 is 16 residues long. V shed 0 bases and J 4 bases; nucleotides not matched to a gene: 6. Germline CDR1 is MDHEN and CDR2 is SYDVKM. The CDR3 here is CASSLWTSGNYNEQFF. CDR3 nucleotide sequence: TGTGCCAGCAGTTTATGGACCAGCGGGAATTACAATGAGCAGTTCTTC.